This T cell receptor (beta chain) was identified in a study of shared clonotypes between healthy human individuals. Study-level results: Researchers sampled only blood; tissue repertoires likely differ.

The V gene's germline CDR1 is SGHRS and CDR2 YFSETQ. With 2 bases removed from V and 5 bases from J, the gap between germline ends came to 14 bases. This CDR3 region has 15 residues. A remark on this clone: The antigen is not known.

This was a deep-level run. TCRdb's table, derived via immunoSEQ multiplex PCR, lists solely in-frame clones and lacks some. Of 2 million to 2.5 million clones in the sample, just under 95% were seen once. Everyone who donated was a Caucasian adult who lived in Nashville, Tennessee. This chain uses TRBV5-1 with TRBJ2-1; tentatively, D is TRBD1 (5 bases). The clonotype was recovered from a man aged 18-30 years in good health. Some clones in this sample may be carry-over from other donors' samples. The sequenced sample was naive CD4+ T cells from PBMCs. The sample's subset: CD45RA+ positively selected. The CDR3 bases are TGCGCCAGCAGCTTCCCCTCGACAGTAAACAATGAGCAGTTCTTC. Protein product: CASSFPSTVNNEQFF.